This T cell receptor (beta chain) was identified during a study of blood T cell repertoires in COVID-19. The V gene end was trimmed by 4 bases and the J gene end by 7 bases; junction bases not matched to a gene: 13. The CDR3 has 16 residues. CDR1 LNHDA and CDR2 SQIVND come from the germline V gene (reference sequence). Some clones are missing from TCRdb's copy, which holds only in-frame ones; the method was immunoSEQ multiplex PCR. Of 25,000 to 35,000 clones listed, over 80% are singletons. J is TRBJ2-7 and V is TRBV19, with 10 bases lining up with TRBD2. The receptor was isolated from a human donor with active COVID-19. The donor label of this sample is uncertain. The sample consisted of peripheral blood. The CDR3 DNA reads TGTGCCAGTAGTACCCTCGGACTAGCGGCGACCACTGAGCAGTACTTC. Its translation: CASSTLGLAATTEQYF.